This paragraph covers one TCR beta chain sequence. Antigen specificity is unknown. This sample was taken from a study of cytomegalovirus exposure and HLA in healthy donors. Study background: A prior study identified approximately 120 million unique TCR beta sequences from 200 million or so T cells.

Trimming removed 2 bases from V and 2 bases from J; junction bases left unmatched: 3. The CDR3 runs 14 residues. Germline V lookup: CDR1 SNHLY, CDR2 FYNNEI. The PCR ran on 60 Vbeta and 13 Jbeta primers. This table comes from immunoSEQ multiplex PCR, and its TCRdb copy is limited to in-frame clones, with some not included. This sample yields about 190,000 clones, of which 79% are seen a single time; roughly 1.6% belongs to the top ten. General study points: Prior analysis indicated that the majority of TCR beta V segments exhibited productivity approximately 87% or approximately 30% of the time.

The rearrangement joins TRBV2 to TRBJ2-7, with TRBD1 identical over 7 bases. The source material was PBMCs. The clonotype originates from a woman between 18 and 29 years old in good health and CMV-seronegative. The CDR3 DNA sequence: TGTGCCAGCAGTGAATCTCAGGGGGCCTACGAGCAGTACTTC. This translates into CASSESQGAYEQYF.